Each of the 27 T cell receptor beta chains below was sequenced from the same sample in a study of cytomegalovirus exposure and HLA in healthy donors. The PCR employed 60 Vbeta primers together with 13 Jbeta primers. TCRdb keeps only in-frame clones here, not all; method: immunoSEQ multiplex PCR. The data show fewer than 350,000 clones, about 90% seen once. Sequenced material: PBMCs. The receptors originated from a woman younger than 30 in good health and CMV-seronegative.

V and J are TRBV5-4 and TRBJ2-2, with 11 bases identical to TRBD1. CDR1 and CDR2 (germline): SGHNT, YYREEE (reference sequence). The junction had 10 bases not matched to a gene; V was cut back by 3 bases and J by 6 bases. The CDR3 is 17 residues long. CDR3 in amino acids: CASSSGQGASQAGELFF. The DNA for the CDR3 is TGTGCCAGCAGCTCCGGACAGGGGGCCAGTCAGGCCGGGGAGCTGTTTTTT.

This chain links TRBV18 with TRBJ2-5, with D uncertain. The CDR3 consists of 12 residues. Deletions cut 4 bases from V and 1 base from J, with 4 bases between. Germline CDR1 is KGHSH and CDR2 is LQKENI. CDR3 DNA sequence: TGTGCCAGCTCACGGGCCCAAGAGACCCAGTACTTC. Translation: CASSRAQETQYF.

The CDR3 sequence is CASKGLSGVGELFF. DNA for the CDR3: TGTGCCAGCAAAGGCCTTAGCGGGGTGGGGGAGCTGTTTTTT. The V call is TRBV2, the J call TRBJ2-2; the match to TRBD2 covers 8 bases. CDR3 length equals 14 residues. Germline values: CDR1 SNHLY, CDR2 FYNNEI. V dropped 7 bases and J dropped 8; count of bases not matched to a gene: 9.

The genes are TRBV4-1 and TRBJ1-5, with D perhaps matching TRBD1 (5 bases). CDR3 length: 15 residues. Germline V gene data show CDR1 as MGHRA and CDR2 as YSYEKL. The ends were cut back, 9 bases at V and 2 bases at J, with 17 bases in the middle. CDR3 residues: CARKRARAGNQPQHF. The CDR3 bases are TGCGCCAGAAAGCGGGCCAGGGCGGGCAATCAGCCCCAGCATTTT.

This chain links TRBV4-1 with TRBJ1-6; TRBD1 agrees at 9 bases. V was clipped by 4 bases and J by 8 bases; unmatched bases: 3. This CDR3 has 14 residues. The germline V gene has CDR1 MGHRA and CDR2 YSYEKL. CDR3 in DNA: TGCGCCAGCAGCCCGGGACAGGGTTATTCACCCCTCCACTTT. Its protein product is CASSPGQGYSPLHF.

On this clone: Other DNA sequences in this sample translate to the same CDR3. The J gene is TRBJ1-5, the V gene TRBV6-5; 9 bases fit TRBD1. This CDR3 has 14 amino acids. The junction had 5 bases not matched to a gene; V was cut back by 5 bases and J by 6 bases. Germline assignment: CDR1 MNHEY and CDR2 SVGAGI. Written as DNA, the CDR3 is TGTGCCAGCAGTCCAGGACAGGGGCGTCAGCCCCAGCATTTT. It is translated as CASSPGQGRQPQHF.

The V and J genes are TRBV12-2 and TRBJ2-5; the table's D call, TRBD2, has no DNA check behind it. TRBV12-2 is assigned pseudogene status. The length of the CDR3 is 19 residues. Here the CDR3 reads CASRLGGGTSGGVQETQYF. In DNA, the CDR3 is TGTGCAAGTCGCTTAGGAGGAGGGACTAGCGGGGGGGTTCAAGAGACCCAGTACTTC.

This chain connects TRBV19 to TRBJ1-2; D gene ambiguous. Trimming shortened V by 4 bases and J by 5 bases, and 8 bases separated the two germline ends. This CDR3 comprises 12 residues. Germline CDR1 is LNHDA and CDR2 is SQIVND (reference sequence). The CDR3 region is CASSTSGYGYTF. CDR3 coding DNA: TGTGCCAGTAGTACTTCCGGGTATGGCTACACCTTC.

The chain is built from TRBV15 and TRBJ2-2, with 14 bases aligning to TRBD2. Losses at the gene ends were 5 bases for V and 5 bases for J; bases not matched to a gene: 10. The CDR3 sequence is 18 residues long. Germline CDR1 and CDR2: LNHNV and YYDKDF (reference sequence). The CDR3 DNA reads TGTGCCACCAGCGAACGGACTAGCGGGGGGTTAGTGACCGGGGAGCTGTTTTTT. Encoded protein: CATSERTSGGLVTGELFF.

The chain has TRBV29-1 and TRBJ1-2; 7 positions agree with TRBD1. CDR3 size: 12 residues. The trim removed 8 bases at V and 5 bases at J, leaving 8 bases unmatched. Germline CDR1 and CDR2: SQVTM and ANQGSEA. The CDR3 DNA is TGCAGCACCCAGGGGGACAATTATGGCTACACCTTC. As protein: CSTQGDNYGYTF.

The rearrangement uses TRBV9 and TRBJ2-7; 8 bases fit TRBD2. The germline gives CDR1 SGDLS, CDR2 YYNGEE. The CDR3 consists of 16 residues. V was clipped by 0 bases and J by 5 bases; unmatched bases: 10. For the CDR3, the DNA is TGTGCCAGCAGCGTAGATTTGACTAGCGAAAAAGACGAGCAGTACTTC. The encoded protein is CASSVDLTSEKDEQYF.

This chain links TRBV6-1 with TRBJ1-3, with 7 bases matching TRBD1. Germline-derived CDR1 and CDR2 are MNHNS and SASEGT. The CDR3 is 15 amino acids. The ends lost 6 bases at V and 0 bases at J; junction bases unmatched: 5. The CDR3 DNA reads as TGTGCCAGCAGGGGTGGGACAGCCTCTGGAAACACCATATATTTT. It yields the protein CASRGGTASGNTIYF.

The V and J genes are TRBV19 and TRBJ1-4; 11 bases are a match to TRBD1. This CDR3 is 14 amino acids long. CDR1 is LNHDA and CDR2 is SQIVND in the germline V gene (reference sequence). V shed 3 bases and J 8 bases; nucleotides not matched to a gene: 2. The CDR3 spells CASSMRDRGEKLFF. CDR3 nucleotide sequence: TGTGCCAGTAGTATGAGGGACAGGGGGGAAAAACTGTTTTTT.

The chain uses TRBV14 and TRBJ1-2; the D gene is possibly TRBD1 (5 bases). The CDR3 contains 14 residues. CDR1 and CDR2 from the germline V gene are SGHDN and FVKESK. The V end was cut by 4 bases, the J end by 7 bases, with 16 bases between. CDR3 DNA: TGTGCCAGCAGCCGACAGCCGCCTTTAGTTGGCTACACCTTC. Translated: CASSRQPPLVGYTF.

V is TRBV7-3 and J is TRBJ2-5, with 11 bases fitting TRBD2. CDR3 size: 16 residues. J was trimmed by 4 bases and V by 5 bases; bases with no gene match: 9. Germline V gene sequence: CDR1 SGHTA, CDR2 FQGTGA. The CDR3 protein is CASSELGLAGGETQYF. In nucleotides, the CDR3 is TGTGCCAGCAGCGAGCTGGGCCTAGCGGGGGGAGAGACCCAGTACTTC.

This clone was seen a few times. The chain combines TRBV5-6 with TRBJ1-1; D is uncertain. This CDR3 is 12 amino acids long. V was cut by 2 bases and J by 6 bases, with 8 bases left in between. CDR1 is SGHDT and CDR2 is YYEEEE in the germline V gene. DNA of the CDR3: TGTGCCAGCAGCTTCATACAAGCTGAAGCTTTCTTT. This gives the protein CASSFIQAEAFF.

This rearrangement joins TRBV15 to TRBJ1-4; a possible D gene is TRBD1 (6 bases). V lost 5 bases and J lost 10, with 17 bases in between. The CDR3 covers 14 residues. Germline CDR1 and CDR2: LNHNV and YYDKDF (reference sequence). The CDR3 bases are TGTGCCACCAGCGCGCGGGGGCCCCAGGGAAAACTGTTTTTT. Translating gives CATSARGPQGKLFF.

This clone was recorded once. The V gene is TRBV4-2, the J gene TRBJ2-7; a weak D match, TRBD1 (6 bases). The CDR3 is 13 residues long. Germline loops: CDR1 LGHNA, CDR2 YNFKEQ. With 4 bases removed from V and 3 bases from J, the gap between germline ends came to 10 bases. CDR3 DNA sequence: TGTGCCAGCAGCCTAGAGGACAGCTACGAGCAGTACTTC. This encodes CASSLEDSYEQYF.

The chain recombines TRBV6-5 with TRBJ1-5; D remains unclear. This CDR3 has 13 residues. In germline, CDR1 is MNHEY, CDR2 SVGAGI. The V end lost 10 bases, the J end lost 0 bases, and 10 bases lay between the germline ends. The CDR3 here is CATRRASNQPQHF. The CDR3 region has the DNA TGTGCCACTCGGAGGGCTAGCAATCAGCCCCAGCATTTT.

The V call is TRBV7-9, the J call TRBJ1-1; TRBD1 matches at 8 bases. Per the germline V gene, CDR1 is SEHNR and CDR2 is FQNEAQ (reference sequence). The trim removed 5 bases at V and 4 bases at J, leaving 3 bases unmatched. This CDR3 has 13 residues. CDR3 in amino acids: CASSQGAATEAFF. CDR3 in DNA: TGTGCCAGCAGCCAGGGGGCAGCCACTGAAGCTTTCTTT. Combining the CDR3 with reference TRBV7-9 and TRBJ1-1 gives the whole variable domain DTGVSQNPRHKITKRGQNVTFRCDPISEHNRLYWYRQTLGQGPEFLTYFQNEAQLEKSRLLSDRFSAERPKGSFSTLEIQRTEQGDSAMYLCASSQGAATEAFFGQGTRLTVV.

V usage is TRBV6-6 and J usage is TRBJ2-4, with D possibly TRBD1 on 6 matching bases. V dropped 6 bases and J dropped 7 bases, with 13 bases sitting between them. CDR1 is MNHNY, CDR2 SVGAGI, per germline (reference sequence). The CDR3 spans 13 residues. The CDR3, as DNA: TGTGCCAGCAGCCATCGGACAGAGAACATTCAGTACTTC. Its translation is CASSHRTENIQYF.

The V call is TRBV5-1, the J call TRBJ2-2; a weak D match, TRBD2 (7 bases). CDR3 length: 15 amino acids. From germline, CDR1 is SGHRS and CDR2 YFSETQ. V dropped 2 bases and J dropped 7 bases, with 15 bases sitting between them. The CDR3 DNA sequence: TGCGCCAGCAGCTTTGGTGGGGGGGCCAACGGGGAGCTGTTTTTT. This gives the protein CASSFGGGANGELFF.

The rearrangement links TRBV29-1 to TRBJ1-1; TRBD1 agrees at 7 bases. Germline lookup yields CDR1 SQVTM and CDR2 ANQGSEA. The trim removed 5 bases at V and 4 bases at J, leaving 7 bases unmatched. The CDR3 sequence is 13 residues long. In DNA, the CDR3 is TGCAGCGTTTGGGGGTCAGGGGGCACTGAAGCTTTCTTT. As protein: CSVWGSGGTEAFF. The whole variable domain, filled in from reference TRBV29-1 and TRBJ1-1, reads SAVISQKPSRDICQRGTSLTIQCQVDSQVTMMFWYRQQPGQSLTLIATANQGSEATYESGFVIDKFPISRPNLTFSTLTVSNMSPEDSSIYLCSVWGSGGTEAFFGQGTRLTVV.

The chain is built from TRBV7-9 and TRBJ1-6; D possibly corresponds to TRBD1 (6 bases). The CDR3 totals 15 residues. V lost 5 bases to trimming and J lost 4 bases, with 12 bases between them. Per the germline V gene, CDR1 is SEHNR and CDR2 is FQNEAQ (reference sequence). The CDR3 coding sequence is TGTGCCAGCAGCCACAGGGTACCTTATAATTCACCCCTCCACTTT. This codes for CASSHRVPYNSPLHF.

The chain employs TRBV5-4 and TRBJ2-5; no firm D call. CDR1 and CDR2 from the germline V gene are SGHNT and YYREEE (reference sequence). Deletions cut 0 bases from V and 1 base from J, with 13 bases between. This CDR3 is 16 amino acids long. CDR3 region: CASSLGSTRIQETQYF. CDR3 coding DNA: TGTGCCAGCAGCTTGGGCTCGACGAGGATCCAAGAGACCCAGTACTTC.

The chain is built from TRBV11-2 and TRBJ2-1; tentatively, D is TRBD1 (6 bases). Germline V gene data show CDR1 as SGHAT and CDR2 as FQNNGV. This CDR3 is built from 15 residues. Trimming pared 5 bases from V and 0 bases from J, leaving 11 bases between. The CDR3 sequence is CASSIRDNSYNEQFF. The CDR3 bases are TGTGCCAGCAGCATCCGGGACAACTCCTACAATGAGCAGTTCTTC.

CDR3: CASSDRPGNYGYTF. The CDR3 DNA is TGTGCCAGCAGTGACCGTCCAGGGAACTATGGCTACACCTTC. The chain couples TRBV6-5 to TRBJ1-2; the D gene is possibly TRBD1 (5 bases). The V gene lost 5 bases and the J gene lost 2 bases, with 12 bases spanning the gap. The CDR3 totals 14 residues. Germline CDR1 and CDR2: MNHEY and SVGAGI.